This is a list of T cell receptor beta chains from one sample in a study of cytomegalovirus exposure and HLA in healthy donors. Sequencing used immunoSEQ multiplex PCR; TCRdb keeps in-frame clones, though not all of them. The table lists roughly 80,000 clones, over 55% of them singletons, with 5% to 6% in the top ten. Sequencing was performed on PBMCs. The receptors were gathered from a man aged 30 to 39 in good health and CMV-seropositive. CDR3s include the opening cysteine and the closing phenylalanine or tryptophan. The D gene is left open where the match is weak. Not all rows give a size; the values are once, few, many and, for expanded clones, a class.

>TRBJ1-2|TRBV11-2|16|.|.
CASSRTGWSTNYGYTF
TGTGCCAGCAGCCGAACAGGGTGGTCCACTAACTATGGCTACACCTTC
>TRBJ2-7|TRBV4-1|15|.|.
CASSQLPITSNEQYF
TGCGCCAGCAGCCAACTCCCGATAACTAGTAACGAGCAGTACTTC
>TRBJ2-7|TRBV29-1|15|.|TRBD1
CSVEKGQGENYEQYF
TGCAGCGTTGAAAAGGGACAGGGGGAAAATTACGAGCAGTACTTC
>TRBJ1-6|TRBV5-1|15|.|.
CASSLGAGAGSPLHF
TGCGCCAGCAGCTTGGGGGCGGGGGCAGGTTCACCCCTCCACTTT
>TRBJ2-1|TRBV28|15|.|.
CASSLSQGVGNEQFF
TGTGCCAGCAGTTTATCTCAGGGTGTGGGCAATGAGCAGTTCTTC
>TRBJ2-1|TRBV28|20|once|.
CASSTGWPGERRVSYNEQFF
TGTGCCAGCAGTACAGGCTGGCCAGGGGAGAGACGGGTCTCCTACAATGAGCAGTTCTTC
>TRBJ2-5|TRBV23-1|17|.|TRBD1
CASSHLGQGTLEETQYF
TGCGCCAGCAGTCACCTGGGACAGGGGACGCTTGAGGAGACCCAGTACTTC
>TRBJ2-6|TRBV27|13|few|.
CASSISGANVLTF
TGTGCCAGCAGCATTTCTGGGGCCAACGTCCTGACTTTC
>TRBJ2-2|TRBV7-7|15|.|.
CASSSGQRNTGELFF
TGTGCTAGCAGCTCCGGACAACGGAACACCGGGGAGCTGTTTTTT
>TRBJ1-1|TRBV5-6|17|.|.
CASSLDRESMMNTEAFF
TGTGCCAGCAGCTTGGACAGGGAGTCGATGATGAACACTGAAGCTTTCTTT
>TRBJ2-7|TRBV6-5|13|few|TRBD1
CASSWGTVYEQYF
TGTGCCAGCAGTTGGGGGACAGTGTACGAGCAGTACTTC
>TRBJ2-4|TRBV23-1|16|.|TRBD2
CASRTSGRGAKNIQYF
TGCGCCAGCAGGACTAGCGGGAGAGGGGCCAAAAACATTCAGTACTTC
>TRBJ1-1|TRBV11-3|12|.|.
CASSLDSSEAFF
TGTGCCAGCAGCTTGGACAGCAGTGAAGCTTTCTTT
>TRBJ1-2|TRBV2|16|.|TRBD1
CASSEVAGTGGSGYTF
TGTGCCAGCAGTGAAGTCGCCGGGACAGGGGGCTCTGGCTACACCTTC
>TRBJ1-1|TRBV28|16|.|.
CASSSPQGLGNTEAFF
TGTGCCAGCAGTTCCCCGCAGGGACTGGGGAACACTGAAGCTTTCTTT
>TRBJ1-1|TRBV9|15|.|.
CASSVGSAWYTEAFF
TGTGCCAGCAGCGTAGGATCCGCGTGGTACACTGAAGCTTTCTTT
>TRBJ2-2|TRBV29-1|12|.|.
CSGLGDTGELFF
TGCAGCGGTTTAGGGGATACCGGGGAGCTGTTTTTT
>TRBJ1-1|TRBV27|14|.|.
CASSSLRENTEAFF
TGTGCCAGCAGTTCCCTGAGGGAAAACACTGAAGCTTTCTTT
>TRBJ2-5|TRBV28|17|.|TRBD2
CASSRFLAGGPQETQYF
TGTGCCAGCAGCCGATTTCTAGCGGGGGGCCCTCAAGAGACCCAGTACTTC
>TRBJ2-1|TRBV5-1|14|.|TRBD2
CASSFGLAYNEQFF
TGCGCCAGCAGCTTTGGACTAGCGTATAATGAGCAGTTCTTC
>TRBJ1-1|TRBV2|13|.|.
CASSLDSYTEAFF
TGTGCCAGCAGCCTTGACAGTTACACTGAAGCTTTCTTT
>TRBJ1-5|TRBV28|16|once|TRBD1
CASSSALQGATEPQHF
TGTGCCAGCAGTTCGGCCCTACAGGGGGCTACGGAGCCCCAGCATTTT
>TRBJ2-6|TRBV4-2|15|few|.
CASSLFSSGANVLTF
TGTGCCAGCAGTCTTTTTAGCTCTGGGGCCAACGTCCTGACTTTC
>TRBJ2-5|TRBV7-7|14|.|TRBD1
CASSLGQVQATQYF
TGTGCTAGCAGCTTAGGACAGGTCCAGGCGACCCAGTACTTC
>TRBJ2-7|TRBV15|15|.|.
CATSRDSNYGHEQYF
TGTGCCACCAGCAGAGATTCGAACTACGGCCACGAGCAGTACTTC
>TRBJ2-1|TRBV25-1|15|few|TRBD1
CASSEYGQAYNEQFF
TGTGCCAGCAGTGAATATGGACAGGCATACAATGAGCAGTTCTTC
>TRBJ2-3|TRBV9|15|few|TRBD2
CASSHSGGARDTQYF
TGTGCCAGCAGCCATAGCGGGGGGGCCAGAGATACGCAGTATTTT
>TRBJ1-2|TRBV7-6|14|.|.
CASSLLQGSHGYTF
TGTGCCAGCAGCCTGCTACAGGGTTCTCATGGCTACACCTTC
>TRBJ2-1|TRBV25-1|14|few|TRBD2
CASSEGLASNEQFF
TGTGCCAGCAGTGAGGGACTAGCCTCCAATGAGCAGTTCTTC
>TRBJ1-2|TRBV7-6|12|few|.
CASSSQEAGYTF
TGTGCCAGCAGCTCCCAGGAAGCTGGCTACACCTTC
>TRBJ2-5|TRBV4-2|16|few|TRBD2
CASSQGDREAQETQYF
TGTGCCAGCAGCCAAGGTGACCGGGAGGCCCAAGAGACCCAGTACTTC
>TRBJ2-1|TRBV9|15|.|TRBD2
CASSVTSGSYNEQFF
TGTGCCAGCAGCGTGACTAGCGGGAGTTACAATGAGCAGTTCTTC
>TRBJ2-7|TRBV30|14|.|TRBD2
CAWSVTSGAYEQYF
TGTGCCTGGAGTGTAACTAGCGGGGCCTACGAGCAGTACTTC
>TRBJ2-5|TRBV7-9|15|few|TRBD1
CASSHGTGWAETQYF
TGTGCCAGCAGCCACGGGACAGGGTGGGCCGAGACCCAGTACTTC
>TRBJ2-7|TRBV28|12|.|.
CASSVGSSEQYF
TGTGCCAGCAGTGTCGGATCGAGCGAGCAGTACTTC
>TRBJ2-3|TRBV11-2|15|.|.
CASSLGSVWTDTQYF
TGTGCCAGCAGCTTAGGGTCGGTATGGACAGATACGCAGTATTTT
>TRBJ2-7|TRBV29-1|14|.|.
CSVEDPGGGYEQYF
TGCAGCGTTGAAGATCCGGGTGGAGGATACGAGCAGTACTTC
>TRBJ2-1|TRBV5-1|15|.|.
CASSLEENYFNEQFF
TGCGCCAGCAGCTTGGAGGAGAACTACTTCAATGAGCAGTTCTTC
>TRBJ1-3|TRBV6-5|16|few|TRBD1
CASSYQTGGSGNTIYF
TGTGCCAGCAGTTACCAGACAGGGGGCTCAGGAAACACCATATATTTT
>TRBJ2-3|TRBV13|15|few|TRBD2
CASSLFVREGDTQYF
TGTGCCAGCAGCTTATTTGTGCGGGAGGGAGATACGCAGTATTTT
>TRBJ1-3|TRBV6-5|14|.|.
CASSRDNSGNTIYF
TGTGCCAGCAGTCGGGACAACTCTGGAAACACCATATATTTT
>TRBJ2-7|TRBV7-9|15|.|TRBD1
CASSWDRENSYEQYF
TGTGCCAGCAGCTGGGACAGGGAAAATTCCTACGAGCAGTACTTC
>TRBJ2-3|TRBV2|14|.|TRBD2
CASSETRGLGLNEF
TGTGCCAGCAGTGAGACGAGAGGACTAGGCCTTAATGAATTT
>TRBJ2-2|TRBV21-1|20|.|.
CASVAASGMCKFSCTGELFF
TGTGCCAGCGTAGCGGCTAGCGGGATGTGTAAGTTTAGTTGCACCGGGGAGCTGTTTTTT
>TRBJ1-2|TRBV15|15|.|TRBD1
CATRSTGTGVNGYTF
TGTGCCACCAGATCGACCGGGACAGGCGTGAATGGCTACACCTTC
>TRBJ2-5|TRBV18|18|.|TRBD1
CASSPSSDRATAVETQYF
TGTGCCAGCTCACCATCCTCGGACAGGGCGACGGCGGTGGAGACCCAGTACTTC
>TRBJ2-1|TRBV4-3|17|.|TRBD2
CASSDPGLAGTYNEQFF
TGCGCCAGCAGCGATCCGGGACTAGCGGGGACCTACAATGAGCAGTTCTTC